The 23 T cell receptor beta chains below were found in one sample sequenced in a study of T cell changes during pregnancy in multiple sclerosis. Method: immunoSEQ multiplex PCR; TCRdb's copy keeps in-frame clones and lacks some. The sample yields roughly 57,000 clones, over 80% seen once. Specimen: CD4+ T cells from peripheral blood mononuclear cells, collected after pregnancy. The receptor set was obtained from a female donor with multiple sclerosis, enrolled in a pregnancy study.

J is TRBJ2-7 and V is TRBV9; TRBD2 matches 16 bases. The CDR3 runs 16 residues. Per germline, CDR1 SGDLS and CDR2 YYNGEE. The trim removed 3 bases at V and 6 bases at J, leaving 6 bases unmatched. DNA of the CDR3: TGTGCCAGCAGCGCGCCCGGGACTAGCGGGGGGGCCGAGCAGTACTTC. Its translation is CASSAPGTSGGAEQYF.

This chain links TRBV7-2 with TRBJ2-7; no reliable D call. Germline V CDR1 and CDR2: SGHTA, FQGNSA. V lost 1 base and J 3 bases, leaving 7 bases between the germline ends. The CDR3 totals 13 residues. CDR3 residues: CASSLGQYYEQYF. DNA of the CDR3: TGTGCCAGCAGCTTAGGGCAGTACTACGAGCAGTACTTC.

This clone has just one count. The CDR3 DNA follows: TGCGCCAGCAGCCCCGGACAGGGAGGACAAGAGACCCAGTACTTC. This sequence encodes CASSPGQGGQETQYF. V gene TRBV4-1 combines with J gene TRBJ2-5; 8 bases agree with TRBD1. This CDR3 is 15 amino acids long. Unmatched junction bases numbered 6, after V lost 4 bases and J lost 2 bases. Germline V gene data show CDR1 as MGHRA and CDR2 as YSYEKL.

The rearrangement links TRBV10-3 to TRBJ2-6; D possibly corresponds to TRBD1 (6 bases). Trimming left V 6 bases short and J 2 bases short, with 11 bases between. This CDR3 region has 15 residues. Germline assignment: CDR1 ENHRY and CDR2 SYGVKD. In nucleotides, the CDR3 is TGTGCCATCAGGGACAGTATGACTGGGGCCAACGTCCTGACTTTC. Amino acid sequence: CAIRDSMTGANVLTF.

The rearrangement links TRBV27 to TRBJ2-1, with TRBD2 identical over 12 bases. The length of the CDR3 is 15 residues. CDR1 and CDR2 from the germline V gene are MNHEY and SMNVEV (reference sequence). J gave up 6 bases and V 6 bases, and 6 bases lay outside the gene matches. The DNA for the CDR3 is TGTGCCAGCAGCCTAGCGGGGGGGGGCAGCAATGAGCAGTTCTTC. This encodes CASSLAGGGSNEQFF.

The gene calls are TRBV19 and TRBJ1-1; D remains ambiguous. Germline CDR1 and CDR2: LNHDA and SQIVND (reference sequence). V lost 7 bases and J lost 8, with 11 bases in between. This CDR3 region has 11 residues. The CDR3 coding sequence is TGTGCCAGTATCGGGAGTGGCGAAGCTTTCTTT. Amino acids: CASIGSGEAFF.

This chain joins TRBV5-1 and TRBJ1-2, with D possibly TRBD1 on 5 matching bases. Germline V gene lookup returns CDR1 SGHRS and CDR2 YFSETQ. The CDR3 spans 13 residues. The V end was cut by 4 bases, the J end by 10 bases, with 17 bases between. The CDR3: CASSQSSQGLYTF. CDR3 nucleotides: TGCGCCAGCAGCCAATCGAGCCAGGGCCTCTACACCTTC.

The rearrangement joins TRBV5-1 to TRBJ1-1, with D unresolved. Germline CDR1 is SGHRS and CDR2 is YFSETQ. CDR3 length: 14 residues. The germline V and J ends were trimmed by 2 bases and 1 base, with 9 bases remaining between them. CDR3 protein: CASSLELSNTEAFF. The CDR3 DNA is TGCGCCAGCAGCTTAGAGCTTTCGAACACTGAAGCTTTCTTT. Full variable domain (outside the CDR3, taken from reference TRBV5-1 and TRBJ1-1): KAGVTQTPRYLIKTRGQQVTLSCSPISGHRSVSWYQQTPGQGLQFLFEYFSETQRNKGNFPGRFSGRQFSNSRSEMNVSTLELGDSALYLCASSLELSNTEAFFGQGTRLTVV.

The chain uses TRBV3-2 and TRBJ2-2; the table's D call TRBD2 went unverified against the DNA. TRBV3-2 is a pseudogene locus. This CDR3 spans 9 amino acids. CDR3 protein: CPCTGELFF. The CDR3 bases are TGTCCTTGTACCGGGGAGCTGTTTTTT.

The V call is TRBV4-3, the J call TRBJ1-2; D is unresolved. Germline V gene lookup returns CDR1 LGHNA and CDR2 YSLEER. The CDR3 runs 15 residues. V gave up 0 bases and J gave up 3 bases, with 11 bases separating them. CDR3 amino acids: CASSQETPGDYGYTF. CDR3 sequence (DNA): TGCGCCAGCAGCCAAGAGACTCCTGGAGACTATGGCTACACCTTC.

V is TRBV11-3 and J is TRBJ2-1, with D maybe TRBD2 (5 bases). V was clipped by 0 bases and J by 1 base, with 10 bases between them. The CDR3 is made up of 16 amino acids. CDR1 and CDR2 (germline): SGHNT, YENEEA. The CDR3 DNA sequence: TGTGCCAGCAGCTTAGATGGAGGCAGGTCCTACAATGAGCAGTTCTTC. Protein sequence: CASSLDGGRSYNEQFF.

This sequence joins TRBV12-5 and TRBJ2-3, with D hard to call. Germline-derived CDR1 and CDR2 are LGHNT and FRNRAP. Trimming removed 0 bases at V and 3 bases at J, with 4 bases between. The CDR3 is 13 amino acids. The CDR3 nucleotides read TGTGCTAGTGGTTTGGTCGGTACAGATACGCAGTATTTT. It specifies CASGLVGTDTQYF.

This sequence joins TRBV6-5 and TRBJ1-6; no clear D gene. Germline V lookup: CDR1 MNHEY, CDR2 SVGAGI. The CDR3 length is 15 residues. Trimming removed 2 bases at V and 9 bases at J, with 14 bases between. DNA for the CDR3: TGTGCCAGCAGTTACGCCGGGAGGGAAGCTTCACCCCTCCACTTT. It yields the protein CASSYAGREASPLHF.

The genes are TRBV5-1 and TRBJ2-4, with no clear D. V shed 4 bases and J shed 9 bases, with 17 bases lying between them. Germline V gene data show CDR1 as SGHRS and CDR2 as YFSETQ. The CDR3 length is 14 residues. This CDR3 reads CASSEWALKGIQYF. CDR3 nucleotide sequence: TGCGCCAGCAGCGAGTGGGCCCTGAAAGGCATTCAGTACTTC.

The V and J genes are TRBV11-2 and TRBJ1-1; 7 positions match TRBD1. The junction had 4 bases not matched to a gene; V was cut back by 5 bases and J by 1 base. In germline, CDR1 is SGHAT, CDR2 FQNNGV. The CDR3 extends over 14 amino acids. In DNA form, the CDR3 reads TGTGCCAGCAGCCCGGGACAGCAGAACACTGAAGCTTTCTTT. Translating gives CASSPGQQNTEAFF.

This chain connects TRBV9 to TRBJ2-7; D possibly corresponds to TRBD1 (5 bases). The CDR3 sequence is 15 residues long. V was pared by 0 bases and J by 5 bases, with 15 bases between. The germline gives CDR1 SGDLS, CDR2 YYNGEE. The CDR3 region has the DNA TGTGCCAGCAGCGTAGGGCAGGGCAGGTTCCACGAGCAGTACTTC. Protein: CASSVGQGRFHEQYF.

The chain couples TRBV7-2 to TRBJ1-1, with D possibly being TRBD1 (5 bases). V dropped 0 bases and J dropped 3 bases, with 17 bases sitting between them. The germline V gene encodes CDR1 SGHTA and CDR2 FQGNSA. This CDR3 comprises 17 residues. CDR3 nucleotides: TGTGCCAGCAGCTTAGCGTCGGGGGGTCGGCTGGACACTGAAGCTTTCTTT. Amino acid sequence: CASSLASGGRLDTEAFF.

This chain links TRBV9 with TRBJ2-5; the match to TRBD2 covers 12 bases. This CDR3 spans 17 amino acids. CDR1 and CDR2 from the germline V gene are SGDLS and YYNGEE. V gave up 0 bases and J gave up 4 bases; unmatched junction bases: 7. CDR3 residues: CASSVDLAGGVRETQYF. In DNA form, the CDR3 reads TGTGCCAGCAGCGTAGATCTAGCGGGGGGGGTCCGAGAGACCCAGTACTTC.

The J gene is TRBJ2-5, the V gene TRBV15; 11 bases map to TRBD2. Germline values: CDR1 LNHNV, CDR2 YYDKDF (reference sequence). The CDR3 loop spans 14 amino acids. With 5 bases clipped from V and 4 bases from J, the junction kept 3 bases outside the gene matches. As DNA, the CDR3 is TGTGCCACCAGCGGGGGGACTAGCGGAGAGACCCAGTACTTC. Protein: CATSGGTSGETQYF.

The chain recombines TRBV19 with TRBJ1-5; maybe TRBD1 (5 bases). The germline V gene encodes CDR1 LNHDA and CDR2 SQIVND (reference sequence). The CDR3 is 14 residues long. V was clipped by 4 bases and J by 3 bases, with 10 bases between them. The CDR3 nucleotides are TGTGCCAGTAGTAACAGGAATGCCAATCAGCCCCAGCATTTT. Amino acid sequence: CASSNRNANQPQHF.

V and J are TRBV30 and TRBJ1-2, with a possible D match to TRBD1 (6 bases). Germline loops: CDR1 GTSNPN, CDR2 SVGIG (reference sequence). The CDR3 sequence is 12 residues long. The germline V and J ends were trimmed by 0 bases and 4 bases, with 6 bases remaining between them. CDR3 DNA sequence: TGTGCCTGGAGTGTAGGGGGCTATGGCTACACCTTC. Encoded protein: CAWSVGGYGYTF.

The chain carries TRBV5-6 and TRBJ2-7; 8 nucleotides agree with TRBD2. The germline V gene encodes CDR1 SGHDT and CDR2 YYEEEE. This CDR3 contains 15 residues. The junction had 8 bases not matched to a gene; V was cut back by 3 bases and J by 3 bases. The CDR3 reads CASSWAGGRSYEQYF. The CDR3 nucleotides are TGTGCCAGCAGCTGGGCGGGGGGCCGGAGCTACGAGCAGTACTTC.

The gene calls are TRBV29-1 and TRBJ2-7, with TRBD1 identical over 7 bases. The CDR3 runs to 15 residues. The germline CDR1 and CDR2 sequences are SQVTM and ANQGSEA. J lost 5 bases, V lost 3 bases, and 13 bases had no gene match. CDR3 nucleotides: TGCAGCGTTGAGAACAACAGGGGTGGAAAAAACGAGCAGTACTTC. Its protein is CSVENNRGGKNEQYF.